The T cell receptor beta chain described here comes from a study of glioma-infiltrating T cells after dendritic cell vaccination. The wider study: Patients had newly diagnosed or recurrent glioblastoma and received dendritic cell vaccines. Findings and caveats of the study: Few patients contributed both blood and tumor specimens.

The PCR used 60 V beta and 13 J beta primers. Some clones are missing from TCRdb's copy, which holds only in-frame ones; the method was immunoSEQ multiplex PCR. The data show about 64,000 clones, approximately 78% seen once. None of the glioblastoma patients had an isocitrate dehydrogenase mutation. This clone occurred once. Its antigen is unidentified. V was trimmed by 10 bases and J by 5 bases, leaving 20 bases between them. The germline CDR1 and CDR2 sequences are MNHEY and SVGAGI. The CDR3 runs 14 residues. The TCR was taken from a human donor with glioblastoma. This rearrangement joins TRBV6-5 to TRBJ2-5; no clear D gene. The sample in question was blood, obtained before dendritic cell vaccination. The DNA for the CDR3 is TGTGCCACCGGTCCGACCCGACGCAGGGAGACCCAGTACTTC. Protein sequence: CATGPTRRRETQYF.